A selection of T cell receptor beta chains follows, all from one sample in a study of cytomegalovirus exposure and HLA in healthy donors. Produced via immunoSEQ multiplex PCR; TCRdb's table is partial and in-frame only. The table lists about 34,000 clones, over 60% of them singletons. Sequencing was performed on PBMCs. These receptors all stem from a man aged 35 to 55 in good health and CMV-seropositive. Both conserved end residues are part of each CDR3. A D gene is named only where the DNA matches it firmly. Only some rows state a clone size, as once, few, many or a class for expanded clones.

clone_size	d_call	v_call	j_call	cdr3_aa	cdr3_nt
NA	TRBD1	TRBV5-1	TRBJ2-1	CASSLGQGYVNEQFF	TGCGCCAGCAGCTTGGGACAGGGGTATGTCAATGAGCAGTTCTTC
once	TRBD1	TRBV5-4	TRBJ2-7	CASSSTGGSFLYEQYF	TGTGCCAGCAGCTCCACAGGGGGCAGTTTCCTCTACGAGCAGTACTTC
medium-sized	NA	TRBV6-1	TRBJ2-3	CASPLPYSTDTQYF	TGTGCCAGCCCCCTCCCCTATAGCACAGATACGCAGTATTTT
NA	NA	TRBV2	TRBJ1-3	CASLTGRISGNTIYF	TGTGCCAGCCTGACAGGACGAATCTCTGGAAACACCATATATTTT
NA	TRBD1	TRBV13	TRBJ2-5	CASSLRALERGTGETQYF	TGTGCCAGCAGCTTAAGGGCCCTAGAACGGGGGACAGGAGAGACCCAGTACTTC
few	NA	TRBV7-9	TRBJ1-2	CASSSDTNYGYTF	TGTGCCAGCAGCTCGGACACTAACTATGGCTACACCTTC
NA	TRBD2	TRBV7-9	TRBJ2-3	CASSRRRGDTDTQYF	TGTGCCAGCAGCCGTCGGCGGGGGGACACAGATACGCAGTATTTT
NA	NA	TRBV5-1	TRBJ2-5	CASSTGPAEGQETQYF	TGCGCCAGCAGCACGGGACCAGCGGAGGGACAAGAGACCCAGTACTTC
NA	TRBD1	TRBV2	TRBJ2-1	CASSFSTGVEQFF	TGTGCCAGCAGCTTCTCGACAGGGGTTGAGCAGTTCTTC
NA	TRBD2	TRBV6-1	TRBJ2-2	CASNLAANTGELFF	TGTGCCAGCAATCTAGCGGCGAACACCGGGGAGCTGTTTTTT
NA	NA	TRBV10-3	TRBJ2-5	CATHSQAGAQETQYF	TGTGCCACCCACTCGCAAGCAGGGGCCCAAGAGACCCAGTACTTC